This TCR beta chain came from a study of control samples from healthy donors and cancer patients. The CDR3 contains 15 residues. The germline V gene encodes CDR1 SGHNT and CDR2 YYREEE (reference sequence). Trimming cost V 3 bases and J 6 bases; bases outside gene matches: 10. The protocol was immunoSEQ multiplex PCR, while the TCRdb copy is restricted to in-frame clones and leaves out a portion. This table holds 190,000 or so clones, approximately 95% found once. Sequenced material: blood. The V call is TRBV5-4, the J call TRBJ1-2; 8 bases match TRBD1. The clonotype originates from a man aged 18-30 years in good health. Here the CDR3 DNA reads TGTGCCAGCAGCTACCCAGGGGGCGCGGTCAATGGCTACACCTTC. Protein sequence: CASSYPGGAVNGYTF.